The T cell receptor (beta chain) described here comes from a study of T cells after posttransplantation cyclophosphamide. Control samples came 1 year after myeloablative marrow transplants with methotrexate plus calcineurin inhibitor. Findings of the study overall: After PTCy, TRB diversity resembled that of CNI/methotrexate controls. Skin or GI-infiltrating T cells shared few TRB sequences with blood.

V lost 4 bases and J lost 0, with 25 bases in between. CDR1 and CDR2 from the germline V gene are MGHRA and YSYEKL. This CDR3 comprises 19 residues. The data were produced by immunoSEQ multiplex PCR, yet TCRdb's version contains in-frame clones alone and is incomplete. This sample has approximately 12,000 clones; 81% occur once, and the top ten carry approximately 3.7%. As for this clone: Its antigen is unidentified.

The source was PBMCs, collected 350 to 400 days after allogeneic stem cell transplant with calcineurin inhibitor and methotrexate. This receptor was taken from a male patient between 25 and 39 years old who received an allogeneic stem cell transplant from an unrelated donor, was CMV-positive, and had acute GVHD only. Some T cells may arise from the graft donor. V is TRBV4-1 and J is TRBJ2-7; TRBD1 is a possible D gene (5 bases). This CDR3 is CASSLRVEVGAASSYEQYF. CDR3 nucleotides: TGCGCCAGCAGCCTACGAGTCGAGGTTGGGGCAGCGAGCTCCTACGAGCAGTACTTC.